The source of this T cell receptor beta chain is a study of blood T cell repertoires in COVID-19. For the study at large: Material from acute and convalescent COVID-19 was sourced from the United States, Italy and Spain. PBMCs, B-cell-depleted T cells, or T cells were the source of the cDNA or gDNA that made up the material.

This CDR3 is built from 15 residues. Germline V gene data show CDR1 as MDHEN and CDR2 as SYDVKM. The V and J ends lost 1 base and 5 bases, in that order; junction bases with no gene match: 6. In the original processing: The authors estimated nucleated cell counts from reference gene primer amplification. TCRdb's table, derived via immunoSEQ multiplex PCR, lists solely in-frame clones and lacks some. V and J calls and clone size are those listed in that table; D and trimming were worked out from the DNA. The data show about 290,000 clones, with approximately 80% seen just once and around 4.2% held by the top ten.

The receptor was isolated from a woman aged 50 to 60 with active or convalescent COVID-19. Specimen: peripheral blood. V gene TRBV28 combines with J gene TRBJ1-1; TRBD1 aligns across 8 bases. CDR3 nucleotides: TGTGCCAGCAGTTTATTTACCAGGGGGCGGACTGAAGCTTTCTTT. It translates to CASSLFTRGRTEAFF. The variable domain in full, completed from reference TRBV28 and TRBJ1-1, reads DVKVTQSSRYLVKRTGEKVFLECVQDMDHENMFWYRQDPGLGLRLIYFSYDVKMKEKGDIPEGYSVSREKKERFSLILESASTNQTSMYLCASSLFTRGRTEAFFGQGTRLTVV.